A selection of T cell receptor beta chains follows, all from one sample in a study of somatic mutations in cytotoxic T cells in rheumatoid arthritis. Generated by immunoSEQ multiplex PCR, the TCRdb table keeps only in-frame clones and is missing some. The repertoire holds approximately 17,000 clones, with roughly 74% as singletons. Sequencing was carried out using CD8+ T cells sorted from blood. These receptors came from an adult with rheumatoid arthritis. The CDR3 runs from the conserved cysteine through the conserved F or W. A D gene is named only where the DNA matches it firmly. Clone size is stated in some rows and not others, as once, few, many or a class when expanded.

v_call: TRBV7-9
j_call: TRBJ1-3
clone_size: -
d_call: -
cdr3_aa: CASSWPARDTGNTIYF
cdr3_nt: TGTGCCAGCAGCTGGCCAGCGAGGGACACTGGAAACACCATATATTTT

v_call: TRBV5-1
j_call: TRBJ2-7
clone_size: -
d_call: -
cdr3_aa: CASSPRGPTYEQYF
cdr3_nt: TGCGCCAGCAGCCCCCGCGGGCCCACCTACGAGCAGTACTTC

v_call: TRBV23-1
j_call: TRBJ1-2
clone_size: -
d_call: -
cdr3_aa: CASGDSRDGYTF
cdr3_nt: TGCGCCAGCGGCGACAGTAGGGATGGCTACACCTTC

v_call: TRBV11-2
j_call: TRBJ1-1
clone_size: -
d_call: TRBD1
cdr3_aa: CASSLGVRGEYTEAFF
cdr3_nt: TGTGCCAGCAGCTTAGGTGTCAGGGGGGAATACACTGAAGCTTTCTTT

v_call: TRBV6-6
j_call: TRBJ1-4
clone_size: -
d_call: TRBD1
cdr3_aa: CASSGTGATNEKLFF
cdr3_nt: TGTGCCAGCAGCGGTACAGGGGCAACTAATGAAAAACTGTTTTTT

v_call: TRBV11-2
j_call: TRBJ1-4
clone_size: -
d_call: -
cdr3_aa: CASSHYQGLGLFF
cdr3_nt: TGTGCCAGCAGTCATTATCAGGGACTAGGACTGTTTTTT

v_call: TRBV7-2
j_call: TRBJ1-1
clone_size: -
d_call: -
cdr3_aa: CASSLARGYTEAFF
cdr3_nt: TGTGCCAGCAGCTTAGCTAGGGGGTACACTGAAGCTTTCTTT

v_call: TRBV5-4
j_call: TRBJ2-7
clone_size: -
d_call: -
cdr3_aa: CASSSGGTYEQYF
cdr3_nt: TGTGCCAGCAGCTCGGGCGGGACCTACGAGCAGTACTTC

v_call: TRBV27
j_call: TRBJ1-1
clone_size: -
d_call: -
cdr3_aa: CASSWSSSTEAFF
cdr3_nt: TGTGCCAGCAGTTGGTCCAGTAGCACTGAAGCTTTCTTT

v_call: TRBV6-1
j_call: TRBJ1-3
clone_size: -
d_call: TRBD1
cdr3_aa: CASRETGGGGNTIYF
cdr3_nt: TGTGCCAGCAGAGAAACAGGGGGAGGAGGAAACACCATATATTTT

v_call: TRBV19
j_call: TRBJ2-1
clone_size: -
d_call: -
cdr3_aa: CASTRTDQNNEQFF
cdr3_nt: TGTGCCAGTACTCGGACCGACCAGAACAATGAGCAGTTCTTC

v_call: TRBV19
j_call: TRBJ1-1
clone_size: few
d_call: TRBD1
cdr3_aa: CASKWGQGVGAFF
cdr3_nt: TGTGCCAGTAAGTGGGGACAGGGAGTAGGAGCTTTCTTT

v_call: TRBV6-1
j_call: TRBJ1-1
clone_size: -
d_call: -
cdr3_aa: CASKGLNTEAFF
cdr3_nt: TGTGCCAGCAAGGGTCTGAACACTGAAGCTTTCTTT

v_call: TRBV19
j_call: TRBJ2-1
clone_size: -
d_call: TRBD1
cdr3_aa: CASRRPDRVGYNEQFF
cdr3_nt: TGTGCCAGTAGGAGGCCGGACAGGGTTGGCTACAATGAGCAGTTCTTC

v_call: TRBV11-3
j_call: TRBJ1-2
clone_size: -
d_call: -
cdr3_aa: CASSRVGSNYGYTF
cdr3_nt: TGTGCCAGCAGCCGTGTTGGCAGTAACTATGGCTACACCTTC

v_call: TRBV27
j_call: TRBJ1-6
clone_size: -
d_call: -
cdr3_aa: CASSLSAGLENSPLHF
cdr3_nt: TGTGCCAGCAGTTTATCGGCAGGGCTAGAAAATTCACCCCTCCACTTT

v_call: TRBV19
j_call: TRBJ1-1
clone_size: -
d_call: -
cdr3_aa: CASMARTAEAFF
cdr3_nt: TGTGCCAGTATGGCCCGGACAGCTGAAGCTTTCTTT

v_call: TRBV9
j_call: TRBJ1-5
clone_size: few
d_call: -
cdr3_aa: CASSVGNNQPQHF
cdr3_nt: TGTGCCAGCAGCGTCGGTAATAATCAGCCCCAGCATTTT

v_call: TRBV6-1
j_call: TRBJ1-1
clone_size: -
d_call: TRBD1
cdr3_aa: CASSEWDRGTSEAFF
cdr3_nt: TGTGCCAGCAGTGAATGGGACAGGGGTACAAGTGAAGCTTTCTTT

v_call: TRBV9
j_call: TRBJ2-3
clone_size: -
d_call: -
cdr3_aa: CASSPDSVADTQYF
cdr3_nt: TGTGCCAGCAGCCCCGATAGCGTGGCAGATACGCAGTATTTT

v_call: TRBV7-9
j_call: TRBJ1-5
clone_size: -
d_call: -
cdr3_aa: CASSFNAGGNQPQHF
cdr3_nt: TGTGCCAGCAGCTTTAACGCAGGGGGCAATCAGCCCCAGCATTTT

v_call: TRBV21-1
j_call: TRBJ2-3
clone_size: -
d_call: -
cdr3_aa: CASSHWDREFDTDTQYF
cdr3_nt: TGTGCCAGCAGCCACTGGGACAGGGAGTTCGACACAGATACGCAGTATTTT

v_call: TRBV28
j_call: TRBJ1-6
clone_size: -
d_call: -
cdr3_aa: CASSEQGPYNSPLHF
cdr3_nt: TGTGCCAGCAGTGAACAGGGCCCCTATAATTCACCCCTCCACTTT

v_call: TRBV27
j_call: TRBJ2-1
clone_size: -
d_call: TRBD2
cdr3_aa: CASSLSLLAGVNEQFF
cdr3_nt: TGTGCCAGCAGTTTATCGTTACTAGCGGGGGTGAATGAGCAGTTCTTC

v_call: TRBV9
j_call: TRBJ2-1
clone_size: -
d_call: TRBD2
cdr3_aa: CASSVDRAGGPIDEQFF
cdr3_nt: TGTGCCAGCAGCGTAGATCGAGCGGGGGGGCCCATCGATGAGCAGTTCTTC

v_call: TRBV7-8
j_call: TRBJ2-7
clone_size: few
d_call: -
cdr3_aa: CASSWGVHEQYF
cdr3_nt: TGTGCCAGCAGCTGGGGGGTCCACGAGCAGTACTTC

v_call: TRBV7-9
j_call: TRBJ2-5
clone_size: -
d_call: -
cdr3_aa: CASSLYRVQETQYF
cdr3_nt: TGTGCCAGCAGCCTATACAGGGTGCAAGAGACCCAGTACTTC

v_call: TRBV9
j_call: TRBJ2-5
clone_size: -
d_call: TRBD1
cdr3_aa: CASSSGQGSKETQYF
cdr3_nt: TGTGCCAGCAGCTCCGGACAGGGTAGCAAAGAGACCCAGTACTTC

v_call: TRBV30
j_call: TRBJ1-2
clone_size: -
d_call: -
cdr3_aa: CAWIGEGRGYYGYTF
cdr3_nt: TGTGCCTGGATTGGGGAGGGTAGGGGATACTATGGCTACACCTTC

v_call: TRBV27
j_call: TRBJ2-3
clone_size: -
d_call: -
cdr3_aa: CASSPDGTDEPTDTQYF
cdr3_nt: TGTGCCAGCAGCCCCGACGGGACGGACGAACCAACAGATACGCAGTATTTT

v_call: TRBV6-4
j_call: TRBJ2-7
clone_size: -
d_call: -
cdr3_aa: CAKYYEQYF
cdr3_nt: TGTGCCAAATACTACGAGCAGTACTTC

v_call: TRBV7-9
j_call: TRBJ1-6
clone_size: -
d_call: -
cdr3_aa: CASSLARDIFSYNSPLHF
cdr3_nt: TGTGCCAGCAGCTTAGCTAGGGACATATTCTCCTATAATTCACCCCTCCACTTT

v_call: TRBV18
j_call: TRBJ2-5
clone_size: -
d_call: -
cdr3_aa: CASSGPGTDQETQYF
cdr3_nt: TGTGCCAGCTCAGGTCCCGGGACGGACCAAGAGACCCAGTACTTC

v_call: TRBV5-1
j_call: TRBJ2-7
clone_size: -
d_call: TRBD1
cdr3_aa: CASSKWDRAYEQYF
cdr3_nt: TGCGCCAGCAGCAAATGGGACAGAGCCTACGAGCAGTACTTC

v_call: TRBV6-4
j_call: TRBJ2-3
clone_size: -
d_call: TRBD1
cdr3_aa: CASSADRGSTDTQYF
cdr3_nt: TGTGCCAGCAGTGCTGACAGGGGTAGCACAGATACGCAGTATTTT

v_call: TRBV7-9
j_call: TRBJ2-1
clone_size: -
d_call: -
cdr3_aa: CASSSLADEQFF
cdr3_nt: TGTGCCAGCAGCTCCCTAGCAGATGAGCAGTTCTTC

v_call: TRBV5-4
j_call: TRBJ2-7
clone_size: few
d_call: -
cdr3_aa: CASSSLGSAYEQYF
cdr3_nt: TGTGCCAGCAGCTCCCTAGGGTCCGCCTACGAGCAGTACTTC

v_call: TRBV7-9
j_call: TRBJ2-5
clone_size: -
d_call: TRBD2
cdr3_aa: CASSSGLAGLPQETQYF
cdr3_nt: TGTGCCAGCAGCTCAGGACTAGCGGGGTTACCTCAAGAGACCCAGTACTTC

v_call: TRBV13
j_call: TRBJ2-6
clone_size: -
d_call: -
cdr3_aa: CASSLGGGHSGANVLTF
cdr3_nt: TGTGCCAGCAGCTTGGGGGGTGGGCACTCTGGGGCCAACGTCCTGACTTTC

v_call: TRBV6-6
j_call: TRBJ1-2
clone_size: -
d_call: -
cdr3_aa: CASSYSSGDYGYTF
cdr3_nt: TGTGCCAGCAGTTACTCATCAGGGGATTATGGCTACACCTTC

v_call: TRBV19
j_call: TRBJ1-6
clone_size: few
d_call: TRBD1
cdr3_aa: CASSIRGSDNSPLHF
cdr3_nt: TGTGCCAGTAGTATCAGGGGGTCCGATAATTCACCCCTCCACTTT

v_call: TRBV18
j_call: TRBJ2-4
clone_size: -
d_call: TRBD1
cdr3_aa: CASSPPSEGGRRNIQYF
cdr3_nt: TGTGCCAGCTCACCACCCTCTGAAGGGGGCCGTAGAAACATTCAGTACTTC

v_call: TRBV6-5
j_call: TRBJ2-1
clone_size: -
d_call: -
cdr3_aa: CASSYSGHQVVSGQFF
cdr3_nt: TGTGCCAGCAGTTACTCGGGACATCAAGTTGTAAGTGGGCAGTTCTTC

v_call: TRBV7-6
j_call: TRBJ1-2
clone_size: once
d_call: -
cdr3_aa: CASSQEAEGRGDGYTF
cdr3_nt: TGTGCCAGCAGCCAGGAGGCAGAGGGGCGCGGGGATGGCTACACCTTC

v_call: TRBV30
j_call: TRBJ1-1
clone_size: -
d_call: -
cdr3_aa: CACGPPDEAFF
cdr3_nt: TGTGCCTGCGGGCCGCCCGATGAAGCTTTCTTT

v_call: TRBV25-1
j_call: TRBJ1-2
clone_size: -
d_call: -
cdr3_aa: CASFMGPGGYTF
cdr3_nt: TGTGCCAGCTTTATGGGCCCTGGCGGCTACACCTTC

v_call: TRBV7-2
j_call: TRBJ2-1
clone_size: -
d_call: TRBD2
cdr3_aa: CASSYPLAGASYNEQFF
cdr3_nt: TGTGCCAGCAGCTACCCTCTAGCGGGGGCGTCCTACAATGAGCAGTTCTTC

v_call: TRBV30
j_call: TRBJ1-2
clone_size: once
d_call: -
cdr3_aa: CAWSDSWGGGMGYTF
cdr3_nt: TGTGCCTGGAGTGATTCGTGGGGTGGAGGAATGGGCTACACCTTC

v_call: TRBV7-9
j_call: TRBJ2-7
clone_size: -
d_call: -
cdr3_aa: CASSLEYEQYF
cdr3_nt: TGTGCCAGCAGCTTAGAGTACGAGCAGTACTTC

v_call: TRBV4-2
j_call: TRBJ1-5
clone_size: -
d_call: TRBD1
cdr3_aa: CASSQVGDRENQPQHF
cdr3_nt: TGTGCCAGCAGCCAAGTGGGGGACAGAGAAAATCAGCCCCAGCATTTT

v_call: TRBV4-2
j_call: TRBJ2-3
clone_size: -
d_call: TRBD2
cdr3_aa: CASSAGRGGLDTQYF
cdr3_nt: TGTGCCAGCAGCGCCGGGCGGGGGGGCCTGGATACGCAGTATTTT